These 12 T cell receptor beta chains were all obtained from the same sample, sequenced in a study of T cells in Graves' hyperthyroidism and ophthalmopathy. RNA transcripts gave rise to amplified TCR beta CDR3 regions. During a first-round RT-PCR of the TCR CDR3, the HTBI primer set was used. A single record per CDR3 protein comes from TCRdb applying MiXCR to the multiplex PCR reads. Among 400,000 to 500,000 distinct CDR3 sequences listed, 13% to 15% were seen once. Specimen: blood. The receptors derive from a woman in her late teens or twenties with Graves' hyperthyroidism.

This clonotype has ten or more counts. J is TRBJ1-2 and V is TRBV19; unclear D gene. The length of the CDR3 is 12 residues. Deletions cut 4 bases from V and 7 bases from J, with 10 bases between. Germline V gene lookup returns CDR1 LNHDA and CDR2 SQIVND (reference sequence). The CDR3 reads CASSNEPLGYTF. DNA of the CDR3: TGTGCCAGTAGTAACGAGCCACTTGGCTACACCTTC.

A note on this clonotype: The junction and the germline gene differ at one end; a read error may be behind it. The chain recombines TRBV11-3 with TRBJ1-1; weak D call: TRBD1 (5 bases). The germline V gene has CDR1 SGHNT and CDR2 YENEEA. The CDR3 covers 16 residues. DNA for the CDR3: TGTGCCAGCAGCCTGCTCCCCGGGACCCAGAGCACTGATGCTTTCTTT. The encoded protein is CASSLLPGTQSTDAFF.

Note on this clonotype: Since a much larger clone is just one base distant, this may be a read error. The chain couples TRBV19 to TRBJ2-6; TRBD1 agrees at 7 bases. CDR1 and CDR2 from the germline V gene are LNHDA and SQIVND (reference sequence). The CDR3 loop spans 15 amino acids. V lost 9 bases and J lost 2; bases outside the gene matches: 7. The CDR3 here is CASQDRFPGANVLTF. CDR3 nucleotide sequence: TGTGCCAGCCAGGACAGGTTCCCTGGGGCCAACGTCCTGACTTTC.

Note on this clonotype: A much larger clone lies one base from this, so it may be a read error. The chain joins TRBV20-1 to TRBJ2-7; TRBD2 is a possible D gene (5 bases). V lost 5 bases to trimming and J lost 1 base, with 12 bases between them. Germline V lookup: CDR1 DFQATT, CDR2 SNEGSKA (reference sequence). This CDR3 has 13 residues. CDR3 amino acids: CSALSADSYEQYF. CDR3 nucleotides: TGCAGTGCTTTATCAGCGGATTCCTACGAGCAGTACTTC.

This clonotype was found a few times. This may come from a read error, since a much larger clone is one base off. This CDR3 is CSAPWGSRSNEQFF. The CDR3 DNA is TGCAGTGCCCCGTGGGGGAGTAGGAGCAATGAGCAGTTCTTC. V is TRBV20-1 and J is TRBJ2-1; D may match TRBD1 or TRBD2 (5 bases each). The germline gives CDR1 DFQATT, CDR2 SNEGSKA (reference sequence). The CDR3 contains 14 residues. V lost 6 bases and J 6 bases, leaving 18 bases between the germline ends.

In its sample, this clonotype was seen a few times. This may arise from a read error, as a much more abundant clone is one base away. V and J are TRBV18 and TRBJ1-2, with 7 bases identical to TRBD1. Germline V gives CDR1 KGHSH, CDR2 LQKENI. CDR3 size: 17 residues. CDR3 nucleotides: TGTGCCAGCTCATCACCGCCCCAAACAGGGGATAACTATGGCTACACCTTC. Translating gives CASSSPPQTGDNYGYTF.

This clonotype occurred many times. V usage is TRBV5-1 and J usage is TRBJ2-2, with D perhaps matching TRBD1 (5 bases). The CDR3 is 16 amino acids. Germline V gene sequence: CDR1 SGHRS, CDR2 YFSETQ. Trimming pared 1 base from V and 2 bases from J, leaving 12 bases between. CDR3 protein: CASSLMDTRNTGELFF. The CDR3 bases are TGCGCCAGCAGCTTGATGGACACACGAAACACCGGGGAGCTGTTTTTT.

This clonotype was seen repeatedly, ten times or more. The DNA for the CDR3 is TGTGCCAGCAGTTTCCACGGAGACAATGAGCAGTTCTTC. Amino acids: CASSFHGDNEQFF. The V gene is TRBV12-3 or TRBV12-4, the J gene TRBJ2-1; no clear D gene. The CDR3 sequence is 13 residues long. V was pared by 3 bases and J by 5 bases, with 8 bases between.

This clonotype came up many times. The CDR3: CASKLAGANSPLHF. Written as DNA, the CDR3 is TGTGCCAGCAAGTTGGCAGGGGCTAATTCACCCCTCCACTTT. The chain has TRBV7-8 and TRBJ1-6, with D perhaps matching TRBD1 (6 bases). CDR1 and CDR2 from the germline V gene are SGHVS and FQNEAQ. The CDR3 consists of 14 residues. V lost 7 bases, J lost 6 bases, and 13 bases lay in between.

This chain's CDR3 is CASSQIQGGPYEQYV. The CDR3 DNA sequence: TGCGCCAGCAGCCAAATACAGGGGGGCCCTTACGAGCAGTACGTC. V usage is TRBV4-1 and J usage is TRBJ2-7; 8 bases line up with TRBD1. Per germline, CDR1 MGHRA and CDR2 YSYEKL. The CDR3 consists of 15 residues. Trimming took 2 bases from V and 4 from J; bases not matched to a gene: 7.

Of note for this clonotype: A much larger clone is a single base away; this may be a read error. The CDR3 coding sequence is TGTGCCAGCAGCTTACAGGACGGCACTGAAGCTTTCTTT. Its translation is CASSLQDGTEAFF. The chain recombines TRBV7-9 with TRBJ1-1, with D hard to call. Germline V CDR1 and CDR2: SEHNR, FQNEAQ (reference sequence). This CDR3 has 13 residues. V lost 2 bases, J lost 4 bases, and 8 bases lay in between.

The V and J genes are TRBV5-1 and TRBJ1-2; D not certain. Germline lookup yields CDR1 SGHRS and CDR2 YFSETQ. The CDR3 length is 13 residues. V shed 4 bases and J shed 4 bases, with 11 bases lying between them. The CDR3 here is CASSPSSGYGYTF. The CDR3 DNA follows: TGCGCCAGCAGCCCCTCATCCGGCTATGGCTACACCTTC.